The present T cell receptor (beta chain) was sequenced within a study of OX40 agonist ivuxolimab in advanced cancers. Sequencing used immunoSEQ multiplex PCR; TCRdb keeps in-frame clones, though not all of them. This table holds more than 100,000 clones, less than 95% found once. Germline CDR1 is SGHTA and CDR2 is FQGTGA. V trimming: 5 bases; J trimming: 5 bases; junction bases outside the gene matches: 6. The CDR3 spans 14 residues. J is TRBJ2-7 and V is TRBV7-3; 10 bases align to TRBD2. The TCR was taken from an adult with an advanced solid tumor such as melanoma, head and neck, liver or kidney cancer. This sample comprised CD4+ or CD8+ T cells sorted from blood, obtained in a trial of the OX40 agonist ivuxolimab. CDR3 DNA sequence: TGTGCCAGCAGCCGAGCGGGAGGGGTGGACGAGCAGTACTTC. The encoded protein is CASSRAGGVDEQYF.